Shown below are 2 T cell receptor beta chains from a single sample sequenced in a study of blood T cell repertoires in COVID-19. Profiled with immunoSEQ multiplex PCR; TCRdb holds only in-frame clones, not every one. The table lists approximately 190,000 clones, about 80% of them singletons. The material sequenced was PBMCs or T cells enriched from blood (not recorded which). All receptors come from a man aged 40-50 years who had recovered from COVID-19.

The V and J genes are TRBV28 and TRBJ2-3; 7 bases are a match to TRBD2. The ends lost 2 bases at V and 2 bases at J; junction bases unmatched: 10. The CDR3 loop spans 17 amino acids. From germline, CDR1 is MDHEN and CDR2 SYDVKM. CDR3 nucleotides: TGTGCCAGCAGTTTAACGCTTGCGGGGGTAAACACAGATACGCAGTATTTT. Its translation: CASSLTLAGVNTDTQYF.

The CDR3 DNA sequence: TGCGCCAGCAGCCACGGGATCTCGAACACTGAAGCTTTCTTT. Its translation: CASSHGISNTEAFF. The gene calls are TRBV4-3 and TRBJ1-1; no firm D call. The V gene lost 3 bases and the J gene lost 1 base, with 9 bases spanning the gap. CDR1 and CDR2 from the germline V gene are LGHNA and YSLEER. The CDR3 consists of 14 residues.